Described below is a single T cell receptor beta chain sequence and its context. Its matching antigen is unknown. The J segment lost 5 bases and the V segment lost 6 bases, leaving 13 bases of the junction unmatched. The CDR3 has 16 amino acids. This sample is drawn from a study of vaccination and CD4 T cells after COVID-19. Background on the study: The cells in question were stimulated using overlapping spike peptides derived from SARS-CoV-2, HCoV-NL63, HCoV-OC43 and HCoV-229E.

The study sequenced cultured CD4+ T cell DNA using the Oncomine TCR Beta short-read assay. MiXCR, run by TCRdb on the PCR reads, gives a single entry per CDR3 protein. The top ten hold about a sixth of the sample, which has 12,000 or so distinct CDR3 sequences, 54% seen once. Treatment here: roughly 10-day PBMC culture with coronavirus spike peptide pools or control peptides (ViraFEST assay). This receptor was identified in a human donor with COVID-19. Sequencing was performed on cultured CD4+ T cells from blood, taken after SARS-CoV-2 vaccination. This chain connects TRBV12-3 or TRBV12-4 to TRBJ1-5; 7 bases match TRBD1. CDR3 loop: CASSARQGNGDQPQHF. The CDR3 DNA is TGTGCCAGCAGCGCGCGACAGGGAAACGGGGATCAGCCCCAGCATTTT.